The clone carrying this TCR beta chain was found a few times. As yet, its antigen is unknown. This entry belongs to a study of T-cell reconstitution after alpha-beta-depleted transplantation in children. The study's findings and limits: Reportedly, roughly two months post-transplant, alpha-beta T cells arose from several hundred expanded graft clones. Recipient T cells and thymic progenitors that survived gave rise to the high TCRbeta diversity observed at day 60 in some patients. One year after transplant, T-cell counts and diversity came mostly from newly produced T cells.

With 10 bases removed from V and 10 bases from J, the gap between germline ends came to 13 bases. Germline loops: CDR1 ENHRY, CDR2 SYGVKD. The CDR3 length is 11 residues. Unique molecular identifiers were incorporated when the TCRbeta library was constructed. MiXCR was run by TCRdb on the PCR reads, yielding one entry per CDR3 protein. The sample consists of some 120,000 distinct CDR3 sequences, more than 20% of them appearing once. Sequenced material: PBMCs, mostly from graft donor cells, taken 180 days after TCRalphabeta/CD19-depleted stem cell transplant. The clonotype was recovered from a male patient under 10 years old who had a stem cell transplant for chronic granulomatous disease, so the T cells may come from the graft donor. The chain joins TRBV10-3 to TRBJ2-2, with D hard to call. CDR3 region: CATRFPEELFF. The CDR3 nucleotides are TGTGCCACCCGATTCCCGGAGGAGCTGTTTTTT.